This T cell receptor beta chain was obtained from a study of cytomegalovirus exposure and HLA in healthy donors. Study-wide results and caveats: With later analysis, a missense DCLRE1C variant became linked to TCR beta V- and J-gene trimming.

The CDR3 is 14 residues long. The V gene lost 3 bases and the J gene lost 2 bases, with 12 bases spanning the gap. Germline V gives CDR1 GTSNPN, CDR2 SVGIG (reference sequence). The PCR had 60 Vbeta and 13 Jbeta primers. Clones were sequenced by immunoSEQ multiplex PCR, and TCRdb holds only the in-frame ones, with some missing. This table has about 120,000 clones, about 8% appearing once. This cohort consisted of healthy bone marrow donors. A remark on this clone: The antigen is unknown. The same CDR3 can be traced to other DNA sequences in this sample.

The gene calls are TRBV30 and TRBJ2-3; weak D call: TRBD2 (7 bases). The material sequenced was PBMCs. The sequence was collected from a woman between 40 and 55 years old in good health and CMV-seropositive. The CDR3 region is CAWSAGAYTDTQYF. For the CDR3, the DNA is TGTGCCTGGAGCGCGGGGGCATACACAGATACGCAGTATTTT.